These T cell receptor beta chains were read from a single sample in a study of immune cell composition in non-small cell lung cancer. Only in-frame clones appear in the TCRdb table, and some are missing; sequencing was by immunoSEQ multiplex PCR. Of around 1,700 clones listed, approximately 85% are singletons. The sequenced material came from lung tumor tissue. Receptors originate from a human donor with non-small cell lung cancer. CDR3s include the opening cysteine and the closing phenylalanine or tryptophan. D genes are given only for firm matches. Clone size, where shown, is once, few, many, or a class for clones that have expanded.

-	TRBV29-1	-	TRBJ2-7	TGCAGCGTCCGACCAGCTAGCGCGACCTACGAGCAGTACTTC	CSVRPASATYEQYF
-	TRBV2	-	TRBJ2-3	TGTGCCAGCAGGCAACAGGGTAGAAGCACAGATACGCAGTATTTT	CASRQQGRSTDTQYF
-	TRBV7-9	-	TRBJ1-4	TGTGCCAGCAGCTCTGACAGGTCTGTTGATGAAAAACTGTTTTTT	CASSSDRSVDEKLFF
TRBD1	TRBV4-1	-	TRBJ2-5	TGCGCCAGCAGCCCGGGACAGGGCCTGGAGACCCAGTACTTC	CASSPGQGLETQYF
-	TRBV2	-	TRBJ1-5	TGTGCCAGCAACGAACGTGCGAGCAATCAGCCCCAGCATTTT	CASNERASNQPQHF
TRBD1	TRBV11-3	-	TRBJ2-7	TGTGCCAGCAGCTCCCGGGACAGGGTCAACGAGCAGTACTTC	CASSSRDRVNEQYF
-	TRBV5-6	-	TRBJ1-5	TGTGCCAGCAGCTTGGCCCCGAATCAGCCCCAGCATTTT	CASSLAPNQPQHF
-	TRBV18	once	TRBJ2-7	TGTGCCAGCCCCCCCTACGAGCAGTACTTC	CASPPYEQYF
TRBD1	TRBV7-9	-	TRBJ1-5	TGTGCCAGCAGCTATGCTACCGGGACAGGGGGCAATCAGCCCCAGCATTTT	CASSYATGTGGNQPQHF
TRBD1	TRBV16	-	TRBJ2-2	TGTGCCAGCAGCCAATCCCGGACAGGGCGCACCGGGGAGCTGTTTTTT	CASSQSRTGRTGELFF
TRBD1	TRBV9	-	TRBJ2-3	TGTGCCAGCAGCCCACGCAGGGGGATTACAGATACGCAGTATTTT	CASSPRRGITDTQYF
TRBD2	TRBV27	-	TRBJ2-1	TGTGCCAGCTCCAGCTACCTAGCGGGGGGTTACAATGAGCAGTTCTTC	CASSSYLAGGYNEQFF
-	TRBV5-1	-	TRBJ2-1	TGCGCCAGCAGCCCTCTTGAGGGGGGGAGCAATGAGCAGTTCTTC	CASSPLEGGSNEQFF
TRBD2	TRBV4-3	few	TRBJ2-1	TGCGCCAGCAGCCAAGCAGCGCGGGGGATCAATGAGCAGTTCTTC	CASSQAARGINEQFF
-	TRBV14	-	TRBJ1-1	TGTGCCAGCAAACAAAATCCAGGGGACACTGAAGCTTTCTTT	CASKQNPGDTEAFF
TRBD1	TRBV6-5	-	TRBJ1-3	TGTGCCAGCAGTTACTCGACAGGGCCTGGAAACACCATATATTTT	CASSYSTGPGNTIYF
-	TRBV19	-	TRBJ2-7	TGTGCCAGTAGTCCACAGGGTCTTGGGGAGCAGTACTTC	CASSPQGLGEQYF
TRBD2	TRBV2	-	TRBJ2-5	TGTGCCAGCAGTAGAACCCCGACTAGCGGGGGGGCTAGAGAGACCCAGTACTTC	CASSRTPTSGGARETQYF
TRBD1	TRBV19	-	TRBJ2-1	TGTGCCAGCCAAGGACAGGGGAATGAGCAGTTCTTC	CASQGQGNEQFF
TRBD2	TRBV28	-	TRBJ2-1	TGTGCCAGCAGTTATAGCGGGGGCCTCAATGAGCAGTTCTTC	CASSYSGGLNEQFF
TRBD2	TRBV27	-	TRBJ2-3	TGTGCCAGCAGTTTATCGGGGGGGAACACAGATACGCAGTATTTT	CASSLSGGNTDTQYF
TRBD1	TRBV4-1	few	TRBJ1-2	TGCGCCAGCAGCGGCGGGGCAGGGGGCGCGAATGGCTACACCTTC	CASSGGAGGANGYTF
-	TRBV4-2	-	TRBJ1-5	TGTGCCAGCAGCCCAGGCGGGGGCACTCAGCCCCAGCATTTT	CASSPGGGTQPQHF
TRBD2	TRBV6-1	-	TRBJ2-1	TGTGCCAGCAGTGAGTGGACTAGCGGGGATAATGAGCAGTTCTTC	CASSEWTSGDNEQFF
-	TRBV7-2	-	TRBJ2-2	TGTGCCATCAGTGAATCTTCGTTAGGAGGCGTCGACACCGTGGAGCTGTTTTTT	CAISESSLGGVDTVELFF
TRBD1	TRBV6-1	once	TRBJ1-6	TGTGCCAGCAGGGGGACAGGGAATTCACCCCTCCACTTT	CASRGTGNSPLHF
TRBD1	TRBV5-5	once	TRBJ1-1	TGTGCCAGCAGCCCTTACCTCCGGGACAGGGTATTGAACACTGAAGCTTTCTTT	CASSPYLRDRVLNTEAFF
-	TRBV6-1	-	TRBJ1-1	TGTGCCAGCAGCCCCTCGGGAGGGTTCACTGAAGCTTTCTTT	CASSPSGGFTEAFF
-	TRBV20-1	-	TRBJ2-7	TGCAGTGCCCGGCGGGGCGGCGAGCAGTACTTC	CSARRGGEQYF
TRBD2	TRBV9	once	TRBJ2-2	TGTGCCAGCAGCATACAGCTTCTGGGGACTAGCGGGGCGGCCGGGGAGCTGTTTTTT	CASSIQLLGTSGAAGELFF
-	TRBV9	-	TRBJ2-5	TGTGCCAGCAGCGTAGAAGAGTTCCCAGGGGAGACCCAGTACTTC	CASSVEEFPGETQYF
TRBD1	TRBV6-1	-	TRBJ2-5	TGTGCCAGCAGTGAAGCGATCCCCCACTTCACAGGGGCCGGGAAAGAGACCCAGTACTTC	CASSEAIPHFTGAGKETQYF
TRBD1	TRBV28	large	TRBJ1-1	TGTGCCAGCAGTCCAATGGATGGACAGGGGAACACTGAAGCTTTCTTT	CASSPMDGQGNTEAFF
TRBD1	TRBV7-2	-	TRBJ2-5	TGTGCCAGCAGCCCCTGGACAGGGCAAGAGACCCAGTACTTC	CASSPWTGQETQYF
-	TRBV7-9	-	TRBJ1-1	TGTGCCAGCAGCATTACACAGGGAGAAGCTTTCTTT	CASSITQGEAFF
-	TRBV7-7	-	TRBJ2-5	TGTGCCAGCAGCTCCAACGCCGGAGGGACCCAGTACTTC	CASSSNAGGTQYF
-	TRBV5-4	-	TRBJ2-1	TGTGCCAGCAGCTTATACCGGGGGGCGGGAAATGAGCAGTTCTTC	CASSLYRGAGNEQFF
-	TRBV7-8	-	TRBJ2-7	TGTGCCAGCAGCTTAGGCGGGACGGCAGCCTACGAGCAGTACTTC	CASSLGGTAAYEQYF
-	TRBV6-4	-	TRBJ2-1	TGTGCCAGCAGTGAGGGGGCTGAGAACAATGAGCAGTTCTTC	CASSEGAENNEQFF
TRBD2	TRBV4-2	once	TRBJ2-2	TGTGCCAGCAGCCAATCCCTATCGGGCGGGGGGAACACCGGGGAGCTGTTTTTT	CASSQSLSGGGNTGELFF
-	TRBV5-8	-	TRBJ1-2	TGTGCCAGCAGGCGTGGTATCTACTCTAACTATGGCTACACCTTC	CASRRGIYSNYGYTF
-	TRBV5-4	-	TRBJ1-1	TGTGCCAGCAGCTTGGACAGGCTGAACACTGAAGCTTTCTTT	CASSLDRLNTEAFF
-	TRBV19	-	TRBJ2-7	TGTGCCAGTAGTAAGACAGTAACCTACGAGCAGTACTTC	CASSKTVTYEQYF
TRBD2	TRBV9	-	TRBJ2-3	TGTGCCAGCAGCGCCCAGACTAGCGGGGGCCTAGATACGCAGTATTTT	CASSAQTSGGLDTQYF
-	TRBV29-1	-	TRBJ1-5	TGCAGCGTTGGGCTCAGTTCCAATCAGCCCCAGCATTTT	CSVGLSSNQPQHF
TRBD2	TRBV4-3	-	TRBJ2-3	TGCGCCAGCAGCCAAGGGCGGGGGTATGGAGATACGCAGTATTTT	CASSQGRGYGDTQYF
-	TRBV27	-	TRBJ2-1	TGTGCCAGCAGTGTGTCTAGCGTCGACAATGAGCAGTTCTTC	CASSVSSVDNEQFF
-	TRBV5-1	-	TRBJ2-1	TGCGCCAGCAGCTGGGGGGGGCTAGTAAATGAGCAGTTCTTC	CASSWGGLVNEQFF
TRBD1	TRBV4-1	-	TRBJ2-7	TGCGCCAGCAGCCAAGTAGGTGACAGGGCCCACGAGCAGTACTTC	CASSQVGDRAHEQYF
-	TRBV4-2	-	TRBJ1-4	TGTGCCAGCAGCCAGCGTCAGTGGGAGACGATGATAAAACTGTTTTTT	CASSQRQWETMIKLFF
TRBD1	TRBV7-9	once	TRBJ1-6	TGTGCCAGCAGCCCCGGACAGGAAGCACCCCTCCACTTT	CASSPGQEAPLHF
TRBD2	TRBV5-6	-	TRBJ2-1	TGTGCCAGCAGCTTGTGGGTAGCGGGAGATAATGAGCAGTTCTTC	CASSLWVAGDNEQFF
-	TRBV29-1	-	TRBJ2-5	TGCAGCGTTGTTCAGGCCCCGGGGGAGACCCAGTACTTC	CSVVQAPGETQYF
TRBD1	TRBV27	-	TRBJ2-6	TGTGCCAGCAGTCAGGGGGCCGGGGCCAACGTCCTGACTTTC	CASSQGAGANVLTF
TRBD2	TRBV9	-	TRBJ2-1	TGTGCCAGCAGCGTAGGTCCCAGCGGGGGAGTGAATGAGCAGTTCTTC	CASSVGPSGGVNEQFF
TRBD1	TRBV4-3	-	TRBJ1-2	TGCGCCAGCAGCCAGTACCAACAGGGGTCGGTCGGCTACACCTTC	CASSQYQQGSVGYTF
TRBD2	TRBV5-1	-	TRBJ2-5	TGCGCCAGCAGCTTCGCTTCCGGGACTAGCGGGGAGACCCAGTACTTC	CASSFASGTSGETQYF
TRBD1	TRBV30	-	TRBJ2-3	TGTGCCTGGAGTGCCGGACAGGGATTCACAGATACGCAGTATTTT	CAWSAGQGFTDTQYF
-	TRBV11-2	-	TRBJ2-3	TGTGCCAGCAGCTTAGGGACACTCTTCACAGATACGCAGTATTTT	CASSLGTLFTDTQYF
TRBD2	TRBV4-1	-	TRBJ2-3	TGCGCCAGCAGCCAGCCGGGACTAGCGGGGATCACAGATACGCAGTATTTT	CASSQPGLAGITDTQYF